The 17 T cell receptor beta chains below were found in one sample sequenced in a study of shared clonotypes between healthy human individuals. Naivety among CD8 cells was defined by CD45RO negativity and positive CCR7 selection, thereby excluding terminally differentiated effector memory CD45RA+ cells. Assay used: immunoSEQ multiplex PCR; TCRdb lists only in-frame clones, some missing. The sample carries 760,000 or so clones, about 96% recorded once. Sequences were obtained from naive CD8+ T cells sorted from blood. The receptors were sampled from a man aged 25-40 years in good health.

The chain couples TRBV7-9 to TRBJ2-1, with 13 bases lining up with TRBD2. The V and J ends lost 5 bases and 7 bases, in that order; junction bases with no gene match: 5. This CDR3 comprises 15 residues. Germline CDR1 SEHNR, CDR2 FQNEAQ (reference sequence). CDR3 bases: TGTGCCAGCAGCCCGGGGGGACTAGCGGGAAATGAGCAGTTCTTC. This translates into CASSPGGLAGNEQFF.

The chain recombines TRBV5-1 with TRBJ2-1, with a possible D match to TRBD1 (7 bases). Germline V lookup: CDR1 SGHRS, CDR2 YFSETQ. The CDR3 contains 15 residues. The V and J ends lost 1 base and 5 bases respectively, with 13 bases between them. CDR3 loop: CASSLLRGAHNEQFF. CDR3 in DNA: TGCGCCAGCAGCTTGCTCAGGGGGGCTCACAATGAGCAGTTCTTC.

The gene calls are TRBV19 and TRBJ2-7, with 8 bases aligning to TRBD2. Germline CDR1 LNHDA, CDR2 SQIVND (reference sequence). CDR3 length: 14 residues. V trimming: 3 bases; J trimming: 3 bases; junction bases outside the gene matches: 4. The CDR3 protein is CASSIRGGDYEQYF. CDR3 coding DNA: TGTGCCAGTAGTATTCGGGGGGGTGACTACGAGCAGTACTTC.

V and J are TRBV27 and TRBJ1-2; 8 bases are shared with TRBD1. CDR3 length: 16 residues. The V gene end was trimmed by 0 bases and the J gene end by 3 bases; junction bases not matched to a gene: 6. Per germline, CDR1 MNHEY and CDR2 SMNVEV (reference sequence). The CDR3: CASSLSRTGNHYGYTF. In nucleotides, the CDR3 is TGTGCCAGCAGTTTATCCCGGACAGGGAACCACTATGGCTACACCTTC.

The J gene is TRBJ2-2, the V gene TRBV28, with TRBD1 matching 7 bases. Trimming at V came to 8 bases and at J to 4 bases, leaving 7 bases not matched to a gene. Germline CDR1 and CDR2: MDHEN and SYDVKM. The CDR3 is 14 amino acids. This chain's CDR3 is CASFDRASTGELFF. The CDR3 DNA reads TGTGCCAGCTTCGACAGGGCTAGCACCGGGGAGCTGTTTTTT.

This chain uses TRBV27 with TRBJ2-7, with a tentative D call TRBD2 (6 bases). CDR1 MNHEY and CDR2 SMNVEV come from the germline V gene (reference sequence). This CDR3 is 16 amino acids long. Trimming stripped 5 bases from V and 5 bases from J, with 22 bases between. The CDR3 bases are TGTGCCAGCAGTCCGAGCGAAGGGGACTCCTCAAACGAGCAGTACTTC. The encoded protein is CASSPSEGDSSNEQYF.

CDR3 in DNA: TGTGCCAGCAGCCCTAATAGCGGGAGGGGGCAGTTCTTC. This gives the protein CASSPNSGRGQFF. V usage is TRBV14 and J usage is TRBJ2-1, with TRBD2 identical over 11 bases. Germline loops: CDR1 SGHDN, CDR2 FVKESK. This CDR3 has 13 amino acids. J lost 12 bases, V lost 4 bases, and 5 bases had no gene match.

This rearrangement joins TRBV5-1 to TRBJ2-1; 9 nucleotides match TRBD1. The V gene end was trimmed by 0 bases and the J gene end by 14 bases; junction bases not matched to a gene: 9. Looked up from germline, CDR1 is SGHRS and CDR2 is YFSETQ. The length of the CDR3 is 14 residues. CDR3 sequence reads: CASSLAKRGQGEFF. The CDR3 DNA reads TGCGCCAGCAGCTTGGCCAAGAGGGGACAGGGAGAGTTCTTC.

The V gene is TRBV11-2, the J gene TRBJ2-7, with D perhaps TRBD2 (7 bases). The CDR3 sequence is 14 residues long. CDR1 is SGHAT, CDR2 FQNNGV, per germline. The ends were cut back, 5 bases at V and 2 bases at J, with 13 bases in the middle. This CDR3 is CASSLGGGAYEQYF. In nucleotides, the CDR3 is TGTGCCAGCAGCCTTGGGGGGGGCGCCTACGAGCAGTACTTC.

Here the CDR3 reads CASSLTTSGRDEQFF. As DNA, the CDR3 is TGTGCCAGCTCACTGACCACAAGCGGGAGGGACGAGCAGTTCTTC. This chain uses TRBV18 with TRBJ2-1; TRBD2 matches 10 bases. This CDR3 has 15 amino acids. The V segment lost 4 bases and the J segment 10 bases; nucleotides outside the gene matches: 10. CDR1 is KGHSH, CDR2 LQKENI, per germline.

This chain connects TRBV29-1 to TRBJ2-1; 10 nucleotides align to TRBD1. The germline gives CDR1 SQVTM, CDR2 ANQGSEA. Trimming removed 6 bases from V and 4 bases from J; junction bases left unmatched: 6. The CDR3 covers 14 residues. The CDR3: CSVTRTGGYNEQFF. DNA for the CDR3: TGCAGCGTGACTAGGACAGGGGGTTACAATGAGCAGTTCTTC.

DNA for the CDR3: TGTGCCAGCAGTCCCCCCCGGGGGCCGAACACTGAAGCTTTCTTT. This gives the protein CASSPPRGPNTEAFF. The gene calls are TRBV28 and TRBJ1-1; D might be TRBD1 (6 bases). Germline V gives CDR1 MDHEN, CDR2 SYDVKM. The CDR3 has 15 residues. V lost 5 bases to trimming and J lost 1 base, with 14 bases between them.

The V and J genes are TRBV5-5 and TRBJ2-3; D unclear. Deletions cut 4 bases from V and 1 base from J, with 13 bases between. CDR1 and CDR2 (germline): SGHKS, YYEKEE (reference sequence). The CDR3 is 15 amino acids. The CDR3 region has the DNA TGTGCCAGCAGCCAACGATTAAGGCGCACAGATACGCAGTATTTT. It yields the protein CASSQRLRRTDTQYF.

The gene calls are TRBV7-6 and TRBJ2-7; 9 nucleotides agree with TRBD1. The CDR3 extends over 15 amino acids. V dropped 5 bases and J dropped 3; count of bases not matched to a gene: 8. Germline V gene data show CDR1 as SGHVS and CDR2 as FNYEAQ. The CDR3, as DNA: TGTGCCAGCAGCCCGGGACAGGGAAGCTTCTACGAGCAGTACTTC. It specifies CASSPGQGSFYEQYF.

The chain has TRBV7-9 and TRBJ2-1, with D perhaps TRBD1 or TRBD2 (6 bases each). The germline CDR1 and CDR2 sequences are SEHNR and FQNEAQ (reference sequence). This CDR3 region has 16 residues. V lost 8 bases and J 0 bases, leaving 17 bases between the germline ends. The CDR3 DNA reads as TGTGCCAGCTTAGAGGGGGGCGGCAGCTCCTACAATGAGCAGTTCTTC. This sequence encodes CASLEGGGSSYNEQFF.

The J gene is TRBJ2-7, the V gene TRBV29-1; D ambiguous. The CDR3 spans 15 residues. Germline V gives CDR1 SQVTM, CDR2 ANQGSEA. Deletions cut 3 bases from V and 6 bases from J, with 21 bases between. In DNA, the CDR3 is TGCAGCGTTGACGCCTCCTCCCTGGGTAAGCCCGAGCAGTACTTC. This encodes CSVDASSLGKPEQYF.

This chain connects TRBV7-6 to TRBJ2-3, with a possible D match to TRBD2 (8 bases). Looked up from germline, CDR1 is SGHVS and CDR2 is FNYEAQ. V lost 4 bases and J lost 5, with 19 bases in between. The CDR3 length is 16 residues. The chain's CDR3 is CASSSPREGAIDTQYF. The CDR3 DNA is TGTGCCAGCAGCTCCCCCCGGGAGGGGGCAATAGATACGCAGTATTTT.